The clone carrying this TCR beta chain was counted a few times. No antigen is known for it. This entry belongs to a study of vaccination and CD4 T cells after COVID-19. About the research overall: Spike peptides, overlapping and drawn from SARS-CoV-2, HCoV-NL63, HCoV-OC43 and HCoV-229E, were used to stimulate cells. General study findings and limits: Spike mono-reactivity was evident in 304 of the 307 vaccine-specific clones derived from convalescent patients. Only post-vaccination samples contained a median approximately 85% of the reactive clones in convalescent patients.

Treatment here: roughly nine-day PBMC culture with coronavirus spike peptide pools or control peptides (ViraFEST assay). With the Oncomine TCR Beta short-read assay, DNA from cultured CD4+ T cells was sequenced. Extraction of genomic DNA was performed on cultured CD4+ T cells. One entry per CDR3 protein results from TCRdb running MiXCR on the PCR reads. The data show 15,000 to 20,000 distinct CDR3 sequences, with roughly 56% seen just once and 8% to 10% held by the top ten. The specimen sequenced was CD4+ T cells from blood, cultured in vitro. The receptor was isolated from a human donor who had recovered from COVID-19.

The DNA of the CDR3 is TGTGCCAGCAAAGGGGGGGACCAGCCCCAGCATTTT. Encoded protein: CASKGGDQPQHF. The V gene is TRBV6-1, the J gene TRBJ1-5; maybe TRBD1 (6 bases). The CDR3 covers 12 residues. CDR1 is MNHNS and CDR2 is SASEGT in the germline V gene. The V and J ends lost 7 bases and 7 bases respectively, with 11 bases between them.